The 5 T cell receptor beta chains below come from one sample, sequenced in a study of T cell clonotyping in hematopoietic cell transplantation (dated by TCRdb to 2020 to 2022). The library came from the immunoSEQ multiplex PCR assay. TCRdb took over this immuneACCESS table, retaining in-frame rearrangements with V and J assigned. Such tables are incomplete; in checked studies, under half of the missing clones stem from an unresolved V gene, and the remainder is unexplained. The sample yields 13,000 to 15,000 clones; about 60% were counted once. The ten largest clones take up approximately 9.8% of the sample. The sample taken for sequencing was PBMCs. Receptor source: a human donor who either received an allogeneic hematopoietic cell transplant for a myeloid malignancy or was a related donor (not recorded which). Some clones in this sample may be carry-over from other donors' samples.

This rearrangement joins TRBV19 to TRBJ2-7; D may be TRBD1 (5 bases). Germline CDR1 and CDR2: LNHDA and SQIVND (reference sequence). The CDR3 has 13 amino acids. The V end lost 8 bases, the J end lost 0 bases, and 11 bases lay between the germline ends. This CDR3 reads CASSSDNSYEQYF. CDR3 coding DNA: TGTGCCAGTTCGTCGGACAACTCCTACGAGCAGTACTTC.

V and J are TRBV10-1 and TRBJ2-7; 16 positions agree with TRBD2. Germline V CDR1 and CDR2: WNHNN, SYGVQD (reference sequence). The CDR3 is 16 residues long. V lost 6 bases to trimming and J lost 5 bases; unmatched junction nucleotides: 7. CDR3 nucleotide sequence: TGCGCCAGCAGGGGGGGACTAGCGGGAGGGCCCCACGAGCAGTACTTC. It is translated as CASRGGLAGGPHEQYF.

In this sample, this clone turned up a few times. The CDR3 sequence: CASSFYLRDTGLFF. The CDR3 DNA sequence: TGCGCCAGCAGCTTCTACCTCCGGGACACGGGACTGTTTTTT. The genes are TRBV5-1 and TRBJ1-4, with a possible D match to TRBD1 (6 bases). CDR3 length: 14 residues. The V gene's germline CDR1 is SGHRS and CDR2 YFSETQ. V was pared by 2 bases and J by 13 bases, with 18 bases between.

The chain employs TRBV6-5 and TRBJ1-2, with 7 bases matching TRBD1. The CDR3 consists of 13 residues. Germline-derived CDR1 and CDR2 are MNHEY and SVGAGI. V gave up 10 bases and J gave up 8 bases; unmatched junction bases: 13. CDR3 DNA sequence: TGTGCCACTCGACAGGGTTTGGGGTACGGCTACACCTTC. Protein sequence: CATRQGLGYGYTF.

The rearrangement links TRBV29-1 to TRBJ1-2; 9 bases match TRBD1. J lost 6 bases, V lost 1 base, and 9 bases had no gene match. The CDR3 loop spans 15 amino acids. Germline CDR1 SQVTM, CDR2 ANQGSEA. The CDR3 loop is CSVEGLGQGTDGYTF. CDR3 coding DNA: TGCAGCGTTGAAGGATTGGGACAGGGTACCGATGGCTACACCTTC.